The subject of this entry is one TCR beta chain. As yet, its antigen is unknown. This sample is part of a study of Ad26.COV2.S vaccination and SARS-CoV-2 variants. General observations from the study: It was reported that spike-specific CD8+ and CD4+ T cell responses were substantially broad after vaccination. Analyses that measured TCR breadth and depth may have underestimated total T cell responses.

Treatment reported: roughly 18 received Ad26.COV2.S at low or high dose, single or two shots; 5 received placebo; per-sample allocation not given. After the first vaccine or placebo injection, samples were drawn on day 63. This Boston cohort included adults aged 18-55 years. An Ad26 vector was used to express Wuhan-strain SARS-CoV-2 spike as the vaccine. Here immunoSEQ multiplex PCR was the method, and the copy in TCRdb shows in-frame clones only, minus some. The repertoire holds approximately 400,000 clones, with roughly 85% as singletons. Sequences were derived from peripheral blood, sampled in a trial of Ad26.COV2.S vaccine versus placebo. This clonotype was obtained from a person aged 18-60 years who received the Ad26.COV2.S COVID-19 vaccine or a placebo.

The DNA of the CDR3 is TGTGCCAGCAGCTTACTACAGGGCTATGGCTACACCTTC. Translating gives CASSLLQGYGYTF. This sequence joins TRBV7-9 and TRBJ1-2; a possible D gene is TRBD1 (6 bases). The CDR3 sequence is 13 residues long. Trimming stripped 2 bases from V and 4 bases from J, with 8 bases between. The germline gives CDR1 SEHNR, CDR2 FQNEAQ (reference sequence).